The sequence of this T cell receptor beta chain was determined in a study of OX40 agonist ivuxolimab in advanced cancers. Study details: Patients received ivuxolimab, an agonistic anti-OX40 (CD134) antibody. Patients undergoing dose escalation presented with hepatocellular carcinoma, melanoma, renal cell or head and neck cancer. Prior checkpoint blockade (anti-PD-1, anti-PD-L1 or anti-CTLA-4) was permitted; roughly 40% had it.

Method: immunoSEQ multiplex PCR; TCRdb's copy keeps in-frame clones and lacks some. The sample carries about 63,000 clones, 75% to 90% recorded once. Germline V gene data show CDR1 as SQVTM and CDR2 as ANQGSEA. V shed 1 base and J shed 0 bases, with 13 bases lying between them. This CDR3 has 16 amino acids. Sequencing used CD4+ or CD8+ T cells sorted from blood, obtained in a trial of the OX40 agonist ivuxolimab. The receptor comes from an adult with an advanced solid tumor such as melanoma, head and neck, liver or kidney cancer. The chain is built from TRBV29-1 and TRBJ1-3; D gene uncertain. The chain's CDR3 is CSVEASPSSSGNTIYF. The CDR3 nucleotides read TGCAGCGTTGAAGCCAGCCCTTCAAGCTCTGGAAACACCATATATTTT.